This T cell receptor beta chain was sequenced in a study of vaccination and CD4 T cells after COVID-19. Treatment meaning: approximately nine-day PBMC culture with coronavirus spike peptide pools or control peptides (ViraFEST assay). The Oncomine TCR Beta short-read assay was what sequenced the DNA obtained from cultured CD4+ T cells. Via MiXCR, TCRdb re-called the PCR reads, giving one row per CDR3 protein. Of fewer than 20,000 distinct CDR3 sequences listed, around 52% are singletons. Germline V gives CDR1 SQVTM, CDR2 ANQGSEA. V trimming: 0 bases; J trimming: 0 bases; junction bases outside the gene matches: 1. The CDR3 consists of 16 residues. About this clonotype itself: Its antigen is currently unknown.

V and J are TRBV29-1 and TRBJ2-1; 11 bases agree with TRBD1. The receptor comes from a human donor who had recovered from COVID-19. Sequencing input: CD4+ T cells from blood, cultured in vitro. CDR3 residues: CSVEEGTGGSYNEQFF. CDR3 nucleotide sequence: TGCAGCGTTGAAGAAGGGACAGGGGGCTCCTACAATGAGCAGTTCTTC.